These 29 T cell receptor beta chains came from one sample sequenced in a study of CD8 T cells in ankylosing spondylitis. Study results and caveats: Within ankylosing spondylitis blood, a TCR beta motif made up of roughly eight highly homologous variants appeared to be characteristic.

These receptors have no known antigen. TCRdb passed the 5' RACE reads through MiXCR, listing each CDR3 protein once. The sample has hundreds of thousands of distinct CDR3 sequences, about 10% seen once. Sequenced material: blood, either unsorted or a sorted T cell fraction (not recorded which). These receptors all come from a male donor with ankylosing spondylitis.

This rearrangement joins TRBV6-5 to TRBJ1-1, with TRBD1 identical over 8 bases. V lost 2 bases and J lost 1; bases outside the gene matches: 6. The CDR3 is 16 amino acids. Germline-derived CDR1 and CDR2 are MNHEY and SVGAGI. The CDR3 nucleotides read TGTGCCAGCAGTTACCGCGGGACAGGATGGAACACTGAAGCTTTCTTT. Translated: CASSYRGTGWNTEAFF.

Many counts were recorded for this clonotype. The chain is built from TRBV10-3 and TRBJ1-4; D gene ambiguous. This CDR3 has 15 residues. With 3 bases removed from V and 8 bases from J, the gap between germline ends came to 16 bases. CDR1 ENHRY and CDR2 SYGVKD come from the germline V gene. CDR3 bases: TGTGCCATCAGTGAAAAGGGTCGGGAGTACGAAAAACTGTTTTTT. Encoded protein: CAISEKGREYEKLFF.

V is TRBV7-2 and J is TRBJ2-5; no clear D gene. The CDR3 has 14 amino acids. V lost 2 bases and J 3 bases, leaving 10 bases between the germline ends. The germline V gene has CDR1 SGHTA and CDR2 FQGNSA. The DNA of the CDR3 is TGTGCCAGCAGCTTAAGCAGAGCTGAAGAGACCCAGTACTTC. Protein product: CASSLSRAEETQYF.

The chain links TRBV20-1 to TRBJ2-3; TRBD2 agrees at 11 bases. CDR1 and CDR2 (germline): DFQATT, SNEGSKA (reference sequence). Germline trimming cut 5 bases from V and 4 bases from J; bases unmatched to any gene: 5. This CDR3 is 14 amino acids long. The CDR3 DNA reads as TGCAGTGCTCGTATAGCGGGAGGGCCAGATACGCAGTATTTT. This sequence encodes CSARIAGGPDTQYF.

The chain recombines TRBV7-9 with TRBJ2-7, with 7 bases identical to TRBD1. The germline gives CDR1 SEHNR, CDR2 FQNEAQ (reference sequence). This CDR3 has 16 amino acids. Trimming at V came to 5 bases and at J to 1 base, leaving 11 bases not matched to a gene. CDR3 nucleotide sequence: TGTGCCAGCAGCACCCGCCGGGACAGAATATCCTACGAGCAGTACTTC. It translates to CASSTRRDRISYEQYF.

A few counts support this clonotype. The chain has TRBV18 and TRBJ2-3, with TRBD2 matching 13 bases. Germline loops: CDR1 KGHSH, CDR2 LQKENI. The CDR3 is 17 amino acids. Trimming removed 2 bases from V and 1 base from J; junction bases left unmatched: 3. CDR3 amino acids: CASSPSGTSGGTDTQYF. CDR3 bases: TGTGCCAGCTCACCATCCGGGACTAGCGGGGGCACAGATACGCAGTATTTT.

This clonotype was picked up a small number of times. The CDR3 DNA reads as TGCAGTGCTAGTGATCGAGGGTTCGACCTCACAGATACGCAGTATTTT. This codes for CSASDRGFDLTDTQYF. V usage is TRBV20-1 and J usage is TRBJ2-3, with a weak D call TRBD2 (5 bases). CDR1 and CDR2 (germline): DFQATT, SNEGSKA (reference sequence). V was clipped by 3 bases and J by 2 bases, with 18 bases between them. The CDR3 sequence is 16 residues long.

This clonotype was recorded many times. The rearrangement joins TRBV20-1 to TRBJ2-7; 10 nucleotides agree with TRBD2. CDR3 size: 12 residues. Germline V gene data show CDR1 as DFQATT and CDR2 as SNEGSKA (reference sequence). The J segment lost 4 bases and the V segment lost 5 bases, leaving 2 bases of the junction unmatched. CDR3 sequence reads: CSAPGLAYEQYF. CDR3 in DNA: TGCAGTGCTCCGGGACTAGCGTACGAGCAGTACTTC.

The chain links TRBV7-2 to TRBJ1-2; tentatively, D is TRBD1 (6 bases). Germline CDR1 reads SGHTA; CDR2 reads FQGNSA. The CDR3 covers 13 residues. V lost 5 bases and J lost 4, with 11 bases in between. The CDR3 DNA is TGTGCCAGCAGCCCTCGGGACATCTATGGCTACACCTTC. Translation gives CASSPRDIYGYTF. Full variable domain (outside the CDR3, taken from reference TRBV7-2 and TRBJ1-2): GAGVSQSPSNKVTEKGKDVELRCDPISGHTALYWYRQSLGQGLEFLIYFQGNSAPDKSGLPSDRFSAERTGGSVSTLTIQRTQQEDSAVYLCASSPRDIYGYTFGSGTRLTVV.

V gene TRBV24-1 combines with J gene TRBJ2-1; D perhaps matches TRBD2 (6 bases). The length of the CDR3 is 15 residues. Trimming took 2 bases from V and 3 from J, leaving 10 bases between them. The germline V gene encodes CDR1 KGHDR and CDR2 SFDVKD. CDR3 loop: CATSDSAGYYNEQFF. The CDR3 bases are TGTGCCACCAGTGATTCGGCGGGATACTACAATGAGCAGTTCTTC.

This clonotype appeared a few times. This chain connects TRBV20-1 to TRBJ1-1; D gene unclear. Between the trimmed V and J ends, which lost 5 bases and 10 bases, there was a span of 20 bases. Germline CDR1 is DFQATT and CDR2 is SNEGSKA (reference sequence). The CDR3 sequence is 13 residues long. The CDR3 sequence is CSACDRRAERAFF. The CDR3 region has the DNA TGCAGTGCTTGTGATAGACGCGCGGAGAGAGCTTTCTTT.

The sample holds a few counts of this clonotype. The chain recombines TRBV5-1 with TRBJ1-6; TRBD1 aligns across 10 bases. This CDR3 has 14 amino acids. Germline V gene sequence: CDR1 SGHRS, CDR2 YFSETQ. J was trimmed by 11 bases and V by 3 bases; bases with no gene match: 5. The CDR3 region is CASSWDRGTTPLHF. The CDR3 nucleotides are TGCGCCAGCAGCTGGGACAGGGGTACGACACCCCTCCACTTT.

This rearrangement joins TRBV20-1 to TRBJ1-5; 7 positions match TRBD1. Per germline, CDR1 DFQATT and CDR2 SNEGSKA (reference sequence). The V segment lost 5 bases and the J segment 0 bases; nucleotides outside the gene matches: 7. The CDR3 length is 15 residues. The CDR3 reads CSALRDSFSNQPQHF. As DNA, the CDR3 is TGCAGTGCTCTCCGGGACAGTTTTAGCAATCAGCCCCAGCATTTT.

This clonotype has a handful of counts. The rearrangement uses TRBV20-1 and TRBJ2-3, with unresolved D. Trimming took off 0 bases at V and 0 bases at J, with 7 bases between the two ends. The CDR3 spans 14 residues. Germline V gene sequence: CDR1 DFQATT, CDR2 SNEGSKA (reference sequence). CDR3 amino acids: CSAREVVSTDTQYF. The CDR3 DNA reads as TGCAGTGCTAGAGAGGTAGTAAGCACAGATACGCAGTATTTT.

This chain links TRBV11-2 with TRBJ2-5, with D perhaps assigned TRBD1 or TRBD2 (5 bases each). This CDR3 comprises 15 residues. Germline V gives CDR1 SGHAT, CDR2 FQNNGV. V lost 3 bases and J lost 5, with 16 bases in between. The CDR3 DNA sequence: TGTGCCAGCAGCTTGGCTCTTGGGGGTGGGGAGACCCAGTACTTC. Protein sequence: CASSLALGGGETQYF.

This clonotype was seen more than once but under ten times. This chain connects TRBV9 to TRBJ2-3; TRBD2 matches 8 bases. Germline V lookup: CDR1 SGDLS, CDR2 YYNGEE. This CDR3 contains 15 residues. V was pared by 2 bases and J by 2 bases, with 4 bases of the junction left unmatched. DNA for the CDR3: TGTGCCAGCAGCGTTTCGGGAGGGCTCACAGATACGCAGTATTTT. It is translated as CASSVSGGLTDTQYF.

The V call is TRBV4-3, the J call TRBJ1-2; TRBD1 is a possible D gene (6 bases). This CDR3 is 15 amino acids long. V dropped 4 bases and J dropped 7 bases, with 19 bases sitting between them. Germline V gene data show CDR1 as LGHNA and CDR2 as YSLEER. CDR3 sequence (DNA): TGCGCCAGCAGCCTTAACAGGCTGTTAGGGGGTGGCTACACCTTC. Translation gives CASSLNRLLGGGYTF.

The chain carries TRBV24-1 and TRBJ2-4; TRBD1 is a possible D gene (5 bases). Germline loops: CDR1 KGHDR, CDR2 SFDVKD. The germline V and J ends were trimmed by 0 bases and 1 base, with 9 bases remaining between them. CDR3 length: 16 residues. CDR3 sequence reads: CATSDLPGLAKNIQYF. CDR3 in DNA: TGTGCCACCAGTGATTTGCCAGGGTTGGCCAAAAACATTCAGTACTTC.

CDR3 loop: CASSLSDRWNQPQHF. DNA for the CDR3: TGTGCCAGCAGCCTTTCTGACAGATGGAATCAGCCCCAGCATTTT. This chain connects TRBV7-2 to TRBJ1-5, with D perhaps TRBD1 (5 bases). Germline lookup yields CDR1 SGHTA and CDR2 FQGNSA. The V and J ends lost 5 bases and 4 bases respectively, with 15 bases between them. This CDR3 contains 15 residues.

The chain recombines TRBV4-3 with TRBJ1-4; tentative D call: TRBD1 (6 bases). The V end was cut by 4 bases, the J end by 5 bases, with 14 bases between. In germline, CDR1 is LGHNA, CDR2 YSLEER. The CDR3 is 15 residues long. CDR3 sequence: CASSRLGGQNEKLFF. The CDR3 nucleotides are TGCGCCAGCAGCCGATTGGGAGGACAGAATGAAAAACTGTTTTTT.

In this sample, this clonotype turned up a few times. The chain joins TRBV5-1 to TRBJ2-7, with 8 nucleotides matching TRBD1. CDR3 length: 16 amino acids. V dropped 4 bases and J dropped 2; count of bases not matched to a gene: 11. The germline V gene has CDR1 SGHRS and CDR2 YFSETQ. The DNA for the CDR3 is TGCGCCAGCAGCCAGACAGGGGCCGGCCCAACCTACGAGCAGTACTTC. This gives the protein CASSQTGAGPTYEQYF. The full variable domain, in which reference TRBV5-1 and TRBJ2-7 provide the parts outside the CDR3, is KAGVTQTPRYLIKTRGQQVTLSCSPISGHRSVSWYQQTPGQGLQFLFEYFSETQRNKGNFPGRFSGRQFSNSRSEMNVSTLELGDSALYLCASSQTGAGPTYEQYFGPGTRLTVT.

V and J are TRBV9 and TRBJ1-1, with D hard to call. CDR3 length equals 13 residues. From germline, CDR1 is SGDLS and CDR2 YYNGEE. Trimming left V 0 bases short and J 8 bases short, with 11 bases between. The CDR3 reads CASSVVVRAEAFF. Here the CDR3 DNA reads TGTGCCAGCAGCGTAGTAGTGCGGGCGGAAGCTTTCTTT.

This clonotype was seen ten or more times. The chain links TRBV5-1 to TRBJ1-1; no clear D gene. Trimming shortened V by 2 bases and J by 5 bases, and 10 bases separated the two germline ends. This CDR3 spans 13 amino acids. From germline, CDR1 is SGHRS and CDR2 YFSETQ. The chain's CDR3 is CASSFLAGTEAFF. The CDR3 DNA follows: TGCGCCAGCAGCTTTCTTGCTGGGACTGAAGCTTTCTTT.

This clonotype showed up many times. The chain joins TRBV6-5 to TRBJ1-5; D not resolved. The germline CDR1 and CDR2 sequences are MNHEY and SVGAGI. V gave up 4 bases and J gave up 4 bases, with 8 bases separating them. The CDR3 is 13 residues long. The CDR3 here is CASSLDANQPQHF. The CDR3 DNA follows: TGTGCCAGCAGTTTGGACGCGAATCAGCCCCAGCATTTT.

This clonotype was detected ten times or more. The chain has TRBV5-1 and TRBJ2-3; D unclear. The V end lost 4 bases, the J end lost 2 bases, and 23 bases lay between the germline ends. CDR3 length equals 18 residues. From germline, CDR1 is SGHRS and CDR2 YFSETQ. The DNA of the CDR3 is TGCGCCAGCAGCCCTAAGCAAGAGAGCCGCCCTCTCACAGATACGCAGTATTTT. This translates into CASSPKQESRPLTDTQYF. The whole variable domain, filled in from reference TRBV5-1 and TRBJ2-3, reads KAGVTQTPRYLIKTRGQQVTLSCSPISGHRSVSWYQQTPGQGLQFLFEYFSETQRNKGNFPGRFSGRQFSNSRSEMNVSTLELGDSALYLCASSPKQESRPLTDTQYFGPGTRLTVL.

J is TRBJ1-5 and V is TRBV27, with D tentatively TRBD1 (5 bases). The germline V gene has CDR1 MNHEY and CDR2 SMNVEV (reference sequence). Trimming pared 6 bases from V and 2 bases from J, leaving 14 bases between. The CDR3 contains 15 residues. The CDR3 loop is CASRSLGAGNQPQHF. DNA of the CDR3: TGTGCCAGCAGGAGTCTCGGGGCTGGCAATCAGCCCCAGCATTTT.

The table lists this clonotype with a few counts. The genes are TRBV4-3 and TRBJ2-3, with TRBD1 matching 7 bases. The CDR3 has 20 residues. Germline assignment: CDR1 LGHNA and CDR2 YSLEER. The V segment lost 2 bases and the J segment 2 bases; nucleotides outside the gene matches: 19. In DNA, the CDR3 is TGCGCCAGCAGCCAAATGGACTTAAGACAGGGTTTTAGCTTCACAGATACGCAGTATTTT. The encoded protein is CASSQMDLRQGFSFTDTQYF.

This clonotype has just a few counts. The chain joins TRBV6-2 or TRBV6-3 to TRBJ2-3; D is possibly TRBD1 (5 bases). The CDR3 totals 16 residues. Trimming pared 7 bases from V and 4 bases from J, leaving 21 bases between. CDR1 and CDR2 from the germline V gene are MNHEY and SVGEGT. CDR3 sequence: CASNPFSAGRADTQYF. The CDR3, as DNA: TGTGCCAGCAACCCCTTCTCGGCAGGGCGAGCAGATACGCAGTATTTT.

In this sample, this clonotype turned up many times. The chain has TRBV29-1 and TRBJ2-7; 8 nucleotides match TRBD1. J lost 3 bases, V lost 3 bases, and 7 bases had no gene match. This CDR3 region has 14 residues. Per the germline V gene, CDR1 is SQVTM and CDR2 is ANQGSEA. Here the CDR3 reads CSVDKGTGGYEQYF. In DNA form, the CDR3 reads TGCAGCGTTGATAAAGGGACAGGCGGCTACGAGCAGTACTTC.